The entry below gives a single T cell receptor (beta chain) sequence along with its context. These data are taken from a study of CD8+ T cells in alopecia areata. Specified treatment: oral pan-JAK inhibitor, 5-10 mg twice daily. Once RNA had been extracted, it was reverse transcribed into cDNA to act as the sequencing template. The protocol was immunoSEQ multiplex PCR, while the TCRdb copy is restricted to in-frame clones and leaves out a portion. This sample has roughly 190,000 clones, with 60% found just once. The origin of this receptor is a human donor with alopecia areata. Source: CD4+ T cells sorted from blood, taken at week 24, from a patient treated with tofacitinib.

Here the CDR3 DNA reads TGCAGCGTTTCGGACAGGGGACCATTCACAGATACGCAGTATTTT. Amino acids: CSVSDRGPFTDTQYF. The chain recombines TRBV29-1 with TRBJ2-3; 9 nucleotides match TRBD1. Germline values: CDR1 SQVTM, CDR2 ANQGSEA. With 5 bases clipped from V and 2 bases from J, the junction kept 8 bases outside the gene matches. CDR3 length: 15 amino acids.